This T cell receptor beta chain comes out of a study of OX40 agonist ivuxolimab in advanced cancers. Sequencing used immunoSEQ multiplex PCR; TCRdb keeps in-frame clones, though not all of them. The sample has about 67,000 clones; around 85% are singletons. CDR3 length: 14 amino acids. CDR1 and CDR2 from the germline V gene are LGHNA and YSLEER. Trimming stripped 4 bases from V and 4 bases from J, with 11 bases between. The sequence was collected from an adult with an advanced solid tumor such as melanoma, head and neck, liver or kidney cancer. The material sequenced was CD4+ or CD8+ T cells sorted from blood, taken in a trial of the OX40 agonist ivuxolimab. V is TRBV4-3 and J is TRBJ2-1, with a tentative D call TRBD1 (5 bases). CDR3 residues: CASSLGALYNEQFF. The DNA of the CDR3 is TGCGCCAGCAGCCTTGGGGCCCTATACAATGAGCAGTTCTTC.